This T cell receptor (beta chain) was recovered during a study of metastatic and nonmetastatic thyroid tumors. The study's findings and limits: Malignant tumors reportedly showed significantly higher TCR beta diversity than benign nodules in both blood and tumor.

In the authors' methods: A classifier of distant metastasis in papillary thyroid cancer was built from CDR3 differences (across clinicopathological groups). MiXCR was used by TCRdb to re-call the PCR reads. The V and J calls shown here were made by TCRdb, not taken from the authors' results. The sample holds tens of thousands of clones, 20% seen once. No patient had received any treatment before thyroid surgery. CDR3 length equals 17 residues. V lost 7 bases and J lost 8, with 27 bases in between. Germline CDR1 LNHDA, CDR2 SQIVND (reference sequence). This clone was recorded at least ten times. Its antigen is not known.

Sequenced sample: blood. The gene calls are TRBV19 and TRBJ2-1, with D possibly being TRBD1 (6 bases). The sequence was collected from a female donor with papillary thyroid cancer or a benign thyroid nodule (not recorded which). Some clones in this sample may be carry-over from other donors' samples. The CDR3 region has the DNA TGTGCCAGTACCCCTGTCTACAGGGTATTCCCTCTTCATGAGCAGTTCTTC. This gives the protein CASTPVYRVFPLHEQFF.